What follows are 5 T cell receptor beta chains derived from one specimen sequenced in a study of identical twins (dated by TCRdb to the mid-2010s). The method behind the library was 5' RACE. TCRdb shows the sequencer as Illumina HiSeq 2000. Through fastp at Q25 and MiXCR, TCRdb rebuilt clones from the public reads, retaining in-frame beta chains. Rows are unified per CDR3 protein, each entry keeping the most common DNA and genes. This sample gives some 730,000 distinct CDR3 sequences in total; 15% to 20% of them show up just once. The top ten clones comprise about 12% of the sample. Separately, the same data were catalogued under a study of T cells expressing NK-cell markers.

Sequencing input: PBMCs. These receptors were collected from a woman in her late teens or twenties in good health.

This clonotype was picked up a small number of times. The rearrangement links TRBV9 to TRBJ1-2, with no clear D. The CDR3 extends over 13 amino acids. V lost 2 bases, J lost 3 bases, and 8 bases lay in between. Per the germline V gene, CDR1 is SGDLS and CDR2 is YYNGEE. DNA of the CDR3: TGTGCCAGCAGCGTTGGGGTCGACTATGGCTACACCTTC. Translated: CASSVGVDYGYTF.

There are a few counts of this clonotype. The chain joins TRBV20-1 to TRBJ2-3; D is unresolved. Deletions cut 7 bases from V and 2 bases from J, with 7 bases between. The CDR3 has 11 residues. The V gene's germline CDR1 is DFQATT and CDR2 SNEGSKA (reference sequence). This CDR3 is CSVGYTDTQYF. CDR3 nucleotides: TGCAGTGTTGGCTACACAGATACGCAGTATTTT.

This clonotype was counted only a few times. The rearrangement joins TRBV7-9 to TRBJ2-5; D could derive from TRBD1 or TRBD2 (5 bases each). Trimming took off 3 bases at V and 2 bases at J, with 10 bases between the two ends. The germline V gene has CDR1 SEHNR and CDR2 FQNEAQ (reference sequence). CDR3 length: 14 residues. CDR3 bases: TGTGCCAGCAGCTTTTCGGGGACGCAAGAGACCCAGTACTTC. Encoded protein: CASSFSGTQETQYF. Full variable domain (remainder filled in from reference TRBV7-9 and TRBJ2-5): DTGVSQNPRHKITKRGQNVTFRCDPISEHNRLYWYRQTLGQGPEFLTYFQNEAQLEKSRLLSDRFSAERPKGSFSTLEIQRTEQGDSAMYLCASSFSGTQETQYFGPGTRLLVL.

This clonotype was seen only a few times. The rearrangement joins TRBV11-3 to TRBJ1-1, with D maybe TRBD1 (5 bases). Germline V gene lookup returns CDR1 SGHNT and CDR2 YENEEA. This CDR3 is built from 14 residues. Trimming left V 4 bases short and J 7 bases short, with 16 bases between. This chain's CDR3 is CASSSGGVGYEAFF. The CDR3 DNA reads TGTGCCAGCAGCTCGGGGGGTGTAGGGTATGAAGCTTTCTTT. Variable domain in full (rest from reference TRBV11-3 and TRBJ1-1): EAGVVQSPRYKIIEKKQPVAFWCNPISGHNTLYWYLQNLGQGPELLIRYENEEAVDDSQLPKDRFSAERLKGVDSTLKIQPAELGDSAVYLCASSSGGVGYEAFFGQGTRLTVV.

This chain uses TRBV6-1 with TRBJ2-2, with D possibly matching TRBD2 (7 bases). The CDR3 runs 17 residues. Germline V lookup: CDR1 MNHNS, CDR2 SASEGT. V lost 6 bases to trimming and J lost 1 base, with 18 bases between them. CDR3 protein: CASRNPRGPRNTGELFF. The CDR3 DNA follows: TGTGCCAGCAGAAACCCGCGGGGGCCGAGGAACACCGGGGAGCTGTTTTTT.